This T cell receptor (beta chain) derives from a study of beta chain features in type 1 diabetes (dated 2018 in TCRdb). Regarding the research as a whole: Mean age, gender distribution, total cell number and subset yield did not differ between patients and healthy donors. Across all samples, 107,917,701 sorted cells were examined, and cell number per subset correlated strongly with RNA yield. The study compared TCRB repertoires of sorted circulating CD4+ T cell subsets between recently diagnosed type 1 diabetes patients and matched healthy donors. Whereas all 28 donors provided naive and central memory subsets, regulatory and stem cell-like memory subsets were isolated from just 8 patients and about 8 healthy donors.

The CDR3 runs 15 amino acids, cysteine and phenylalanine included. The entry retains the CDR3 DNA only, 45 bases that are in frame from base 1. V drops 1 base and J drops 0 bases, leaving 6 bases in between. For CDR1 and CDR2, the germline V gene lists MDHEN and SYDVKM. A single peripheral blood draw of roughly 0.11 L on average was collected from each donor into heparinised tubes. Using a panel that included CD45RO, CCR7, CD25, CD127, CD95 and CD27, naive, central memory, regulatory and stem cell-like memory CD4+ T cells were sorted on a BD FACSAria II. A purity above 95% was achieved for all sorted populations. Right away, PBMCs were isolated by Lymphoprep density gradient centrifugation and were stained directly, with no culture step. Samples were stained and sorted in pairs, with one healthy donor and one patient per experiment, so that batch effects were minimized. This clone has a handful of counts. Its target antigen remains unknown. No clone much larger than this one lies a single base away; base qualities are absent.

The High Capacity cDNA Reverse Transcription Kit was used to reverse transcribe all of the isolated RNA, meaning that expressed TCRB transcripts were what got sequenced. Deep immunoSEQ sequencing was applied to naive, central memory and regulatory T cell samples, giving an average of around 3.8 million total reads per sample. After sorted cells were lysed in RLT buffer, RNA was extracted with DNase-treated RNeasy Micro or Mini kits, with the choice depending on cell number. Each cell subset was processed on its own to prevent cross-contamination, while patient and healthy donor samples were processed together. The immunoSEQ multiplex PCR was used to amplify TCRB sequences from cDNA, generating 87-bp fragments that spanned the CDR3 region. Amplicons were sequenced on the Illumina HiSeq platform. The original pipeline was this. Synthetic template baselines were used to correct PCR bias computationally, reads within Hamming distance 2 were collapsed, and singletons that could not be merged were discarded. Reads were aligned against IMGT so that V, D and J genes, CDR3 length and insertions or deletions at six rearrangement sites could be assigned. Within each subset, clonotype counts were normalized to sorted cell number, and only after that were true diversity and Gini coefficients computed with the tcR R package. The overlap coefficient, calculated on TCRB nucleotide sequences, was used to measure repertoire sharing. Out-of-frame TCRB sequences from naive cells were analyzed to stand in for the pre-selection repertoire. TCRdb retrieved this table from immuneACCESS and kept in-frame rearrangements only. Not all clones are present; in checked studies, unresolved V genes account for under half, and no reason is known for the remainder. The V and J calls and clone size come from that table; D and trimming were worked out from the DNA. In this sample the table shows about 650,000 clones, roughly 12% of which occur a single time. The top ten hold around 0.12% of the sample.

The study at large found these results: At VDJ recombination sites, patients with type 1 diabetes made fewer insertions and deleted more nucleotides, a pattern implying thymic rearrangement abnormalities. HLA sub-analyses involved small numbers of individuals, so any influence of HLA type on TCRB rearrangement remained unresolved. Because cDNA rather than genomic DNA was sequenced, highly expressing activated cells could have been over-represented, although no difference in activation and CD3 levels was found between groups. The naive, central memory and regulatory TCRB repertoires appeared to resemble one another more closely among patients than among healthy donors. Shorter templates might have been favored by PCR, but patient and control samples were amplified and corrected together, so both groups would have been affected equally by any skew. A moderate but significant shortening of TCRB CDR3 length was observed in type 1 diabetes patients in all four CD4+ subsets.

This clonotype was obtained from a man aged 30-40 years with type 1 diabetes. The receptor chain draws on TRBV28 and TRBJ1-4; the D gene identity is not certain. Sequencing was done on a sample of naive CD4+ T cells from blood. This specimen's cell subset or site label, per the study, means: true naive CD4+ T cells. DNA sequence: TGTGCCAGCAGTTTATCTGAGGCAACTAATGAAAAACTGTTTTTT. The resulting protein is CASSLSEATNEKLFF.